One and the same sample provided the 15 T cell receptor beta chains below, sequenced in a study of siplizumab effects on memory and regulatory T cells. The data were produced by immunoSEQ multiplex PCR, yet TCRdb's version contains in-frame clones alone and is incomplete. The table has about 110,000 clones, 92% seen once. Specimen: Tregs sorted from blood. The receptor set was obtained from a human donor in good health.

The rearrangement uses TRBV6-6 and TRBJ1-6; TRBD1 matches 7 bases. Germline V CDR1 and CDR2: MNHNY, SVGAGI (reference sequence). V trimming: 2 bases; J trimming: 6 bases; junction bases outside the gene matches: 7. This CDR3 is 16 amino acids long. The CDR3 region is CASSYAPTGTNSPLHF. CDR3 sequence (DNA): TGTGCCAGCAGTTACGCCCCGACAGGGACTAATTCACCCCTCCACTTT.

The chain couples TRBV6-5 to TRBJ2-7, with D tentatively TRBD2 (5 bases). CDR1 and CDR2 from the germline V gene are MNHEY and SVGAGI. CDR3 length: 12 amino acids. Trimming stripped 6 bases from V and 3 bases from J, with 9 bases between. The CDR3 DNA reads as TGTGCCAGCAGCTCGGGGTTCTACGAGCAGTACTTC. Translating it yields CASSSGFYEQYF.

The rearrangement uses TRBV29-1 and TRBJ1-2; D is unclear. The CDR3 totals 15 residues. V was shortened by 0 bases and J by 4 bases, with 15 bases between the two germline ends. Looked up from germline, CDR1 is SQVTM and CDR2 is ANQGSEA. CDR3 protein: CSVEDLSAVLYGYTF. CDR3 DNA sequence: TGCAGCGTTGAAGATCTTTCGGCAGTTCTCTATGGCTACACCTTC.

V is TRBV9 and J is TRBJ2-1, with 10 bases matching TRBD2. The junction had 5 bases not matched to a gene; V was cut back by 4 bases and J by 1 base. Germline-derived CDR1 and CDR2 are SGDLS and YYNGEE. The CDR3 length is 16 residues. Written as DNA, the CDR3 is TGTGCCAGCAGCAAAAGACTAGCGGGTTCCTACAATGAGCAGTTCTTC. This codes for CASSKRLAGSYNEQFF.

The chain has TRBV29-1 and TRBJ1-3, with a possible D match to TRBD1 (5 bases). Trimming cost V 5 bases and J 9 bases, with 26 bases left between them. This CDR3 region has 16 residues. Germline lookup yields CDR1 SQVTM and CDR2 ANQGSEA. The DNA for the CDR3 is TGCAGCGTTCGTCTGACGGATCAGGGTCGAATGGGCACCATATATTTT. Its protein product is CSVRLTDQGRMGTIYF. The whole variable domain, filled in from reference TRBV29-1 and TRBJ1-3, reads SAVISQKPSRDICQRGTSLTIQCQVDSQVTMMFWYRQQPGQSLTLIATANQGSEATYESGFVIDKFPISRPNLTFSTLTVSNMSPEDSSIYLCSVRLTDQGRMGTIYFGEGSWLTVV.

The chain's CDR3 is CASSYSRKGGRARYEQYF. DNA for the CDR3: TGTGCCAGCAGCTATAGCCGAAAGGGGGGGCGAGCCCGCTACGAGCAGTACTTC. The chain links TRBV7-9 to TRBJ2-7; tentatively, D is TRBD2 (7 bases). CDR1 SEHNR and CDR2 FQNEAQ come from the germline V gene (reference sequence). Trimming cost V 4 bases and J 3 bases, with 25 bases left between them. The CDR3 contains 18 residues.

The chain uses TRBV21-1 and TRBJ2-2; the D segment call TRBD1 is taken from the table without a DNA check. TRBV21-1 is listed as a pseudogene. The CDR3 has 15 residues. This CDR3 is CASRPGHSNTGELFF. CDR3 DNA: TGTGCCAGCAGACCGGGACACTCAAACACCGGGGAGCTGTTTTTT.

This chain uses TRBV6-1 with TRBJ2-1, with 9 bases matching TRBD2. The length of the CDR3 is 15 residues. The J segment lost 2 bases and the V segment lost 4 bases, leaving 3 bases of the junction unmatched. Germline V gives CDR1 MNHNS, CDR2 SASEGT. CDR3 nucleotides: TGTGCCAGCAGTGCCATAGCGGGGGCCTACAATGAGCAGTTCTTC. Translating it yields CASSAIAGAYNEQFF.

The V gene is TRBV5-1, the J gene TRBJ1-1; D might be TRBD1 (5 bases). The CDR3 runs 14 residues. V lost 4 bases and J 2 bases, leaving 12 bases between the germline ends. Germline V gene data show CDR1 as SGHRS and CDR2 as YFSETQ. The CDR3 loop reads CASSQGGPNTEAFF. The CDR3, as DNA: TGCGCCAGCAGCCAGGGAGGTCCAAACACTGAAGCTTTCTTT.

The genes are TRBV6-1 and TRBJ2-3; possible D gene TRBD1, 5 bases. The CDR3 is made up of 13 amino acids. Trimming shortened V by 10 bases and J by 0 bases, and 11 bases separated the two germline ends. CDR1 and CDR2 from the germline V gene are MNHNS and SASEGT. CDR3 amino acids: CATDRVSTDTQYF. DNA for the CDR3: TGTGCCACCGACAGAGTTAGCACAGATACGCAGTATTTT.

The V gene is TRBV27, the J gene TRBJ2-3; D may be TRBD2 (7 bases). The CDR3 sequence is 16 residues long. The V gene lost 0 bases and the J gene lost 3 bases, with 13 bases spanning the gap. Germline V gene sequence: CDR1 MNHEY, CDR2 SMNVEV (reference sequence). The CDR3 DNA is TGTGCCAGCAGTTTATCGGGAGGGGGATGGACAGATACGCAGTATTTT. Protein product: CASSLSGGGWTDTQYF.

The rearrangement links TRBV5-5 to TRBJ2-2, with a tentative D call TRBD1 (5 bases). Trimming pared 4 bases from V and 6 bases from J, leaving 10 bases between. The CDR3 sequence is 13 residues long. From germline, CDR1 is SGHKS and CDR2 YYEKEE (reference sequence). Here the CDR3 reads CASSETVAGELFF. CDR3 DNA sequence: TGTGCCAGCAGCGAGACAGTGGCCGGGGAGCTGTTTTTT.

This clone is medium-sized within its sample. This chain joins TRBV11-3 and TRBJ2-2; TRBD1 aligns across 9 bases. Germline loops: CDR1 SGHNT, CDR2 YENEEA. V lost 5 bases to trimming and J lost 3 bases; unmatched junction nucleotides: 4. The CDR3 spans 15 residues. Written as DNA, the CDR3 is TGTGCCAGCAGCCGGGACAGGGAAGACACCGGGGAGCTGTTTTTT. It is translated as CASSRDREDTGELFF.

The CDR3 nucleotides are TGTGCCAGCAAATATCTAGCGGGGGGTCCCGGGGAGCTGTTTTTT. It yields the protein CASKYLAGGPGELFF. The V gene is TRBV2, the J gene TRBJ2-2; 11 nucleotides match TRBD2. Unmatched junction bases numbered 7, after V lost 7 bases and J lost 6 bases. Germline lookup yields CDR1 SNHLY and CDR2 FYNNEI. CDR3 length equals 15 residues. Filled out from reference TRBV2 and TRBJ2-2, the complete variable domain reads EPEVTQTPSHQVTQMGQEVILRCVPISNHLYFYWYRQILGQKVEFLVSFYNNEISEKSEIFDDQFSVERPDGSNFTLKIRSTKLEDSAMYFCASKYLAGGPGELFFGEGSRLTVL.

The CDR3 here is CASSLGLWGYTF. CDR3 coding DNA: TGTGCCAGCAGCTTGGGGCTCTGGGGCTACACCTTC. The V call is TRBV5-4, the J call TRBJ1-2, with D unclear. V was cut by 0 bases and J by 8 bases, with 8 bases left in between. The CDR3 has 12 amino acids. Germline V gene sequence: CDR1 SGHNT, CDR2 YYREEE (reference sequence).